The clone carrying this T cell receptor (beta chain) turned up a few times. The antigen remains unidentified. Germline loops: CDR1 SEHNR, CDR2 FQNEAQ (reference sequence). Trimming removed 5 bases from V and 10 bases from J, with 17 bases in between. CDR3 size: 13 residues. The data originate from a study of T-cell memory formation after mild COVID-19. Study as a whole: There were largely donor-specific TCR clusters.

TCRdb reanalysed the 5' RACE reads using MiXCR and keeps one entry per CDR3 protein. The sample shows roughly 200,000 distinct CDR3 sequences, about a sixth of them seen only once. Findings and caveats of the study: Those CD4+ clones that contracted were mainly in CM and EM (CD8+ ones in EMRA).

The chain couples TRBV7-9 to TRBJ2-5; the D call may be TRBD1 or TRBD2 (5 bases each). The TCR sequence derives from an adult woman who had mild COVID-19 (a few samples of this study predate the infection). Cell type and time point are not known. What was sequenced was PBMCs or a T cell subset sorted from them (not recorded which). The CDR3 coding sequence is TGTGCCAGCAGCCCGGGGACCGCTAGACTCCAGTACTTC. Protein product: CASSPGTARLQYF.